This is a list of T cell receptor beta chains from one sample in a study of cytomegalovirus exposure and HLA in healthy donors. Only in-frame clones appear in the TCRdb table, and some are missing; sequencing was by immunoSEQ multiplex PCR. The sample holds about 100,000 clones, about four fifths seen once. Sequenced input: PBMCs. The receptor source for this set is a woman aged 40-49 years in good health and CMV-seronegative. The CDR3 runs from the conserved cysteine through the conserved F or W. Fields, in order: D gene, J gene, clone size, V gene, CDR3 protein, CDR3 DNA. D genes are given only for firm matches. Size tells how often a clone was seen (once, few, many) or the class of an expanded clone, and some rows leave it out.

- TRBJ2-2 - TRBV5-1 CATQEVSTGELFF TGCGCCACCCAGGAGGTGAGCACCGGGGAGCTGTTTTTT
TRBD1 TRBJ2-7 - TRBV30 CAWSGGQGGTYEQYF TGTGCCTGGAGTGGGGGACAGGGAGGGACCTACGAGCAGTACTTC
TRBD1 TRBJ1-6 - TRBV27 CASSSTGSYLSYNSPLHF TGTGCCAGCAGTTCGACAGGGTCCTACCTCTCCTATAATTCACCCCTCCACTTT
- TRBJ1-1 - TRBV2 CASSGGTGNTEAFF TGTGCCAGCAGTGGAGGTACAGGGAACACTGAAGCTTTCTTT
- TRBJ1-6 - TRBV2 CASIGGGKNSPLHF TGTGCCAGCATCGGCGGGGGCAAGAATTCACCCCTCCACTTT
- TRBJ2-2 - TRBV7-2 CASNVYGTGELFF TGTGCCAGCAACGTCTATGGCACCGGGGAGCTGTTTTTT
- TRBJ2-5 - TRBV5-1 CASRLRDGGFQETQYF TGCGCCAGCAGGCTACGGGACGGGGGTTTCCAAGAGACCCAGTACTTC
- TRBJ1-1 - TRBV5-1 CASSREEATEAFF TGCGCCAGCAGTCGGGAGGAGGCCACTGAAGCTTTCTTT
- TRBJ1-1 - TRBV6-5 CASGRGRPGGSEAFF TGTGCCAGCGGTAGGGGCAGGCCGGGAGGTTCTGAAGCTTTCTTT
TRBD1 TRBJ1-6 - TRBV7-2 CASSLQGTGDNSPLHF TGTGCCAGCAGCCTACAGGGGACAGGGGATAATTCACCCCTCCACTTT
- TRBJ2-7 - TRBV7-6 CASSLDPDGSYEQYF TGTGCCAGCAGCTTAGATCCCGACGGGTCCTACGAGCAGTACTTC
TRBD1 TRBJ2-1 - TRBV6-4 CASSRQGANEQFF TGTGCCAGCAGTCGACAGGGGGCGAATGAGCAGTTCTTC
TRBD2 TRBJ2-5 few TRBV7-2 CASSYWTSGGETQYF TGTGCCAGCAGCTACTGGACTAGCGGGGGGGAGACCCAGTACTTC
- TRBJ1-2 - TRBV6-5 CASSQDRNYGYTF TGTGCCAGCAGCCAGGACAGAAACTATGGCTACACCTTC
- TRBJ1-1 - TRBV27 CASSLKGATEAFF TGTGCCAGCAGTTTAAAAGGGGCCACTGAAGCTTTCTTT
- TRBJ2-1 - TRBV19 CASSARDEQFF TGTGCCAGTAGTGCCCGGGATGAGCAGTTCTTC
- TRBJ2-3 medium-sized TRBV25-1 CASSEPGEADTQYF TGTGCCAGCAGTGAACCGGGGGAGGCAGATACGCAGTATTTT
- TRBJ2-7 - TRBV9 CASSAQGYEQYF TGTGCCAGCAGCGCTCAGGGCTACGAGCAGTACTTC
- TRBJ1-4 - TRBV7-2 CASSLGGHPNEKLFF TGTGCCAGCAGCTTAGGGGGCCATCCTAATGAAAAACTGTTTTTT
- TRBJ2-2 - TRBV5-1 CASSLSGNTGELFF TGCGCCAGCAGCTTGTCGGGGAACACCGGGGAGCTGTTTTTT
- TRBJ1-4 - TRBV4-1 CASSQENAGRVDEKLFF TGCGCCAGCAGCCAAGAGAATGCTGGCAGGGTAGATGAAAAACTGTTTTTT
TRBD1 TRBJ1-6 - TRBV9 CASSAQGATNSPLHF TGTGCCAGCAGCGCACAGGGGGCCACCAATTCACCCCTCCACTTT
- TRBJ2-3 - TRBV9 CASSFTVSDTQYF TGTGCCAGCAGTTTCACAGTTTCAGATACGCAGTATTTT
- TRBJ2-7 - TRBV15 CATSGLYEQYF TGTGCCACCAGCGGGCTCTACGAGCAGTACTTC
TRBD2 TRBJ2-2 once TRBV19 CASSIVGGGYTGELFF TGTGCCAGTAGTATAGTGGGGGGGGGTTACACCGGGGAGCTGTTTTTT
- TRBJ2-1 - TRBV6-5 CASRATFRPYNEQFF TGTGCCAGCAGGGCCACCTTCCGTCCTTACAATGAGCAGTTCTTC